This passage covers 29 T cell receptor beta chains from one sample sequenced in a study of CXCR3-negative and CXCR3-positive naive CD8 T cells. Whole-study results and caveats: The study found more hydrophobic TRB CDR3s in CXCR3-positive naive cells than in CXCR3-negative naive cells.

TRB cDNA libraries were made by UMI-labeled 5' RACE. TCRdb reanalyzed the 5' RACE reads, giving one entry per CDR3 protein sequence and no DNA. Its table records about 110,000 distinct CDR3 sequences. These receptors lack a known antigen. The specimen sequenced was naive CXCR3+ CD8+ T cells from blood. The subset denotes: CD45RO-CCR7+CD27+CD95- naive CD8+ T cells expressing CXCR3 (TNR3+). Receptor source: a human donor in good health. Some clones in this sample may be carry-over from other donors' samples.

The genes are TRBV6-1 and TRBJ1-5. The germline V gene encodes CDR1 MNHNS and CDR2 SASEGT. The CDR3 runs to 14 residues. CDR3 in amino acids: CASSELGGDQPQHF.

J is TRBJ2-1 and V is TRBV7-3; with no DNA, the TCRdb D assignment of TRBD2 cannot be verified. The CDR3 has 15 amino acids. Germline CDR1 SGHTA, CDR2 FQGTGA. The CDR3 spells CASSLTSGDHNEQFF.

This chain connects TRBV12-3 or TRBV12-4 to TRBJ2-1; no DNA is available, so the TRBD1 call from TCRdb remains unchecked. This CDR3 has 12 residues. The CDR3 sequence: CASMGRSNEQFF.

This chain connects TRBV28 to TRBJ2-1; there is no DNA to check the TCRdb D call of TRBD1. From germline, CDR1 is MDHEN and CDR2 SYDVKM. This CDR3 has 14 residues. CDR3 sequence reads: CASTMGGNYNEQFF.

The J gene is TRBJ2-2, the V gene TRBV27. The CDR3 is 13 amino acids. The germline CDR1 and CDR2 sequences are MNHEY and SMNVEV (reference sequence). The CDR3 region is CASSLLATGELFF.

The J gene is TRBJ1-1, the V gene TRBV28; no DNA is available, so the TRBD1 call from TCRdb remains unchecked. Per germline, CDR1 MDHEN and CDR2 SYDVKM. This CDR3 contains 15 residues. The chain's CDR3 is CASSLVRGLAGEAFF.

V is TRBV12-3 or TRBV12-4 and J is TRBJ2-3. CDR3 length: 14 residues. The CDR3 is CASSFGDLTDTQYF.

This sequence joins TRBV27 and TRBJ2-3; absent DNA, TCRdb's TRBD1 call cannot be checked. CDR1 and CDR2 (germline): MNHEY, SMNVEV (reference sequence). This CDR3 has 14 residues. The CDR3 loop reads CASSLTGGRDTQYF.

This rearrangement joins TRBV12-3 or TRBV12-4 to TRBJ2-7; the TCRdb call, TRBD1, lacks DNA for checking. This CDR3 region has 15 residues. The CDR3 loop is CASRPGQASSYEQYF.

The chain employs TRBV29-1 and TRBJ2-1; TCRdb returns TRBD1, unconfirmable since there is no DNA. Per the germline V gene, CDR1 is SQVTM and CDR2 is ANQGSEA. The CDR3 consists of 13 residues. The CDR3 is CSVPLGGNHEQFF.

The chain recombines TRBV5-6 with TRBJ1-1; TCRdb's assignment of TRBD1 cannot be checked, as there is no DNA. The CDR3 contains 12 residues. CDR1 and CDR2 (germline): SGHDT, YYEEEE. CDR3 loop: CASSPGTVEAFF.

The V and J genes are TRBV6-5 and TRBJ2-1. The CDR3 spans 13 residues. CDR1 and CDR2 (germline): MNHEY, SVGAGI. The CDR3 region is CASSTHEVNEQFF.

The chain uses TRBV6-2 or TRBV6-3 and TRBJ1-5. The CDR3 runs to 12 residues. Germline assignment: CDR1 MNHEY and CDR2 SVGEGT. The CDR3 reads CASSYWNQPQHF.

CDR3 amino acids: CASSVAGTVDDEAFF. The chain joins TRBV9 to TRBJ1-1; there is no DNA to check the TCRdb D call of TRBD1. The length of the CDR3 is 15 residues. Germline values: CDR1 SGDLS, CDR2 YYNGEE.

The V call is TRBV29-1, the J call TRBJ2-2; with no DNA, the TCRdb D assignment of TRBD1 cannot be verified. The CDR3 runs to 17 residues. Germline CDR1 reads SQVTM; CDR2 reads ANQGSEA. CDR3 loop: CSVGGDRARLDTGELFF.

V is TRBV3-1 and J is TRBJ2-5. Germline CDR1 is LGHDT and CDR2 is YNNKEL (reference sequence). The CDR3 consists of 13 residues. The CDR3 is CASSQEVWETQYF.

This sequence joins TRBV2 and TRBJ2-7; TCRdb reports TRBD2, a call that lacks DNA to check it against. Germline values: CDR1 SNHLY, CDR2 FYNNEI. The CDR3 extends over 14 amino acids. CDR3 protein: CASSELGSGNEQYF.

The rearrangement uses TRBV5-1 and TRBJ2-7; the D call of TRBD2 rests on TCRdb alone, since no DNA is present to check it. The V gene's germline CDR1 is SGHRS and CDR2 YFSETQ. This CDR3 has 14 residues. CDR3 in amino acids: CASSHGEYSYEQYF.

The V gene is TRBV5-1, the J gene TRBJ2-1; TCRdb returns TRBD2, unconfirmable since there is no DNA. The CDR3 is 18 amino acids. Germline CDR1 SGHRS, CDR2 YFSETQ. Here the CDR3 reads CASSFPGLAGGNYNEQFF.

The chain has TRBV5-1 and TRBJ2-2. The CDR3 runs to 12 residues. From germline, CDR1 is SGHRS and CDR2 YFSETQ. CDR3 protein: CASSFNTGELFF.

J is TRBJ2-5 and V is TRBV13; TCRdb proposes TRBD2, but this gene call is untestable without DNA. CDR3 length equals 16 residues. In germline, CDR1 is PRHDT, CDR2 FYEKMQ (reference sequence). The CDR3: CASSLRISGAQETQYF.

This chain connects TRBV20-1 to TRBJ2-7; TCRdb indicates TRBD1, and absent DNA this call remains unverified. Germline-derived CDR1 and CDR2 are DFQATT and SNEGSKA (reference sequence). The length of the CDR3 is 13 residues. The CDR3 protein is CSASGGYTYEQYF.

The CDR3 here is CSVQTGRDYGYTF. V usage is TRBV29-1 and J usage is TRBJ1-2; TCRdb designates TRBD1, a call that cannot be tested without DNA. The CDR3 length is 13 residues. CDR1 is SQVTM and CDR2 is ANQGSEA in the germline V gene.

The chain is built from TRBV7-8 and TRBJ2-7; TCRdb indicates TRBD1, and absent DNA this call remains unverified. Germline values: CDR1 SGHVS, CDR2 FQNEAQ. This CDR3 region has 15 residues. The CDR3 sequence is CASSARDVGSYEQYF.

This chain links TRBV29-1 with TRBJ2-1; TCRdb selects TRBD2, and the lack of DNA leaves this call unchecked. The CDR3 loop spans 14 amino acids. CDR1 and CDR2 from the germline V gene are SQVTM and ANQGSEA. The CDR3 reads CSVVWGSGSYEQFF.

The chain joins TRBV7-9 to TRBJ2-1. Germline V gene sequence: CDR1 SEHNR, CDR2 FQNEAQ (reference sequence). The CDR3 totals 13 residues. The chain's CDR3 is CAGRRSSYNEQFF.

This chain links TRBV29-1 with TRBJ2-1; the D call of TRBD2 rests on TCRdb alone, since no DNA is present to check it. Germline assignment: CDR1 SQVTM and CDR2 ANQGSEA. There are 20 residues in the CDR3. CDR3 residues: CSVTGGLAGDFSPRDNEQFF.

The V call is TRBV7-9, the J call TRBJ2-5. Germline loops: CDR1 SEHNR, CDR2 FQNEAQ (reference sequence). The CDR3 runs 13 residues. The CDR3 is CASSLGPRETQYF. The whole variable domain, remainder taken from reference TRBV7-9 and TRBJ2-5, is DTGVSQNPRHKITKRGQNVTFRCDPISEHNRLYWYRQTLGQGPEFLTYFQNEAQLEKSRLLSDRFSAERPKGSFSTLEIQRTEQGDSAMYLCASSLGPRETQYFGPGTRLLVL.

The gene calls are TRBV5-1 and TRBJ2-1; TCRdb's D call, TRBD1, is unchecked because there is no DNA. CDR1 SGHRS and CDR2 YFSETQ come from the germline V gene. This CDR3 has 13 amino acids. CDR3 sequence reads: CASSQDTYNEQFF.